The T cell receptor beta chain described here comes from a study of blood T cell repertoires in COVID-19. CDR1 is SGHTA, CDR2 FQGNSA, per germline. With 1 base removed from V and 3 bases from J, the gap between germline ends came to 4 bases. The CDR3 sequence is 13 residues long. Here immunoSEQ multiplex PCR was the method, and the copy in TCRdb shows in-frame clones only, minus some. The sample carries about 80,000 clones, about four fifths recorded once. This TCR derives from a woman aged 65 to 85 with acute or convalescent COVID-19. The chain has TRBV7-2 and TRBJ1-5; no reliable D call. Sequencing used peripheral blood. The CDR3 region has the DNA TGTGCCAGCAGCTTAGTCATCAATCAGCCCCAGCATTTT. It codes for CASSLVINQPQHF.